This entry lists 11 T cell receptor beta chains sequenced from one sample in a study of identical twins. TCRdb independently ran MiXCR on the 5' RACE reads; one entry per CDR3 protein. The table shows under 450,000 distinct CDR3 sequences, with around 20% occurring only once. The sample comprised naive T cells sorted from blood. The receptor source for this set is a middle-aged man in good health.

The sample holds many counts of this clonotype. This chain links TRBV12-3 or TRBV12-4 with TRBJ1-1, with D unresolved. Trimming cost V 5 bases and J 1 base, with 14 bases left between them. The CDR3 extends over 15 amino acids. As DNA, the CDR3 is TGTGCCAGCAGTCTCTACGGACGGGAGAACACTGAAGCTTTCTTT. Amino acid sequence: CASSLYGRENTEAFF.

This clonotype has a handful of counts. The rearrangement links TRBV10-3 to TRBJ2-1; 7 bases align to TRBD1. After removal of 10 bases from V and 4 bases from J, the junction contained 7 bases not matched to a gene. The CDR3 spans 13 residues. Germline CDR1 and CDR2: ENHRY and SYGVKD. The CDR3 DNA sequence: TGTGCCACCCAGACAGGGATGTACAATGAGCAGTTCTTC. It translates to CATQTGMYNEQFF.

This clonotype was recorded a few times. This chain links TRBV10-3 with TRBJ1-6, with D possibly TRBD1 on 5 matching bases. The CDR3 is 14 amino acids. Per germline, CDR1 ENHRY and CDR2 SYGVKD. The ends were cut back, 5 bases at V and 7 bases at J, with 12 bases in the middle. CDR3 DNA sequence: TGTGCCATCAGTTTCAGGGTTGAGAATTCACCCCTCCACTTT. It codes for CAISFRVENSPLHF.

This sequence joins TRBV5-1 and TRBJ2-1; the D is unclear. Trimming left V 0 bases short and J 0 bases short, with 7 bases between. The CDR3 is 15 amino acids. Germline CDR1 and CDR2: SGHRS and YFSETQ. The chain's CDR3 is CASSLEQISYNEQFF. In DNA, the CDR3 is TGCGCCAGCAGCTTGGAACAAATCTCCTACAATGAGCAGTTCTTC.

V usage is TRBV5-1 and J usage is TRBJ2-4; 8 nucleotides align to TRBD2. Germline values: CDR1 SGHRS, CDR2 YFSETQ. The CDR3 sequence is 16 residues long. With V trimmed by 1 base and J by 0 bases, 3 bases remained unmatched. The CDR3 region has the DNA TGCGCCAGCAGCTTGTCGGGGGGGGTAGCCAAAAACATTCAGTACTTC. Residues: CASSLSGGVAKNIQYF. The variable domain in full, with the rest retrieved from reference TRBV5-1 and TRBJ2-4, is KAGVTQTPRYLIKTRGQQVTLSCSPISGHRSVSWYQQTPGQGLQFLFEYFSETQRNKGNFPGRFSGRQFSNSRSEMNVSTLELGDSALYLCASSLSGGVAKNIQYFGAGTRLSVL.

The rearrangement links TRBV27 to TRBJ2-2, with a possible D match to TRBD1 (6 bases). Germline V gene sequence: CDR1 MNHEY, CDR2 SMNVEV (reference sequence). V was pared by 5 bases and J by 4 bases, with 14 bases between. This CDR3 contains 15 residues. Here the CDR3 reads CASSPSTGSTGELFF. CDR3 coding DNA: TGTGCCAGCAGTCCCAGTACAGGGAGCACCGGGGAGCTGTTTTTT.

Remarks on this clonotype: This may stem from a read error, because a much larger clone lies one nucleotide away. The chain links TRBV7-6 to TRBJ2-5; D may be TRBD2 (5 bases). The CDR3 runs to 14 residues. Germline V gene sequence: CDR1 SGHVS, CDR2 FNYEAQ. This chain's CDR3 is CATSLVPEGETQYF. The CDR3 DNA follows: TGTGCCACCAGCTTAGTTCCCGAGGGAGAGACCCAGTACTTC.

This rearrangement joins TRBV28 to TRBJ1-3, with unresolved D. Trimming cost V 5 bases and J 2 bases, with 7 bases left between them. There are 13 residues in the CDR3. CDR1 and CDR2 from the germline V gene are MDHEN and SYDVKM. The CDR3 nucleotides are TGTGCCAGCAGTAGGAATACTGGAAACACCATATATTTT. Residues: CASSRNTGNTIYF.

The chain uses TRBV4-1 and TRBJ1-6; no reliable D call. The CDR3 is 16 amino acids. The V end lost 1 base, the J end lost 7 bases, and 14 bases lay between the germline ends. Germline V gene data show CDR1 as MGHRA and CDR2 as YSYEKL. In DNA form, the CDR3 reads TGCGCCAGCAGCCAAGGTGAAGGGATTCCCAATTCACCCCTCCACTTT. It specifies CASSQGEGIPNSPLHF.

The chain uses TRBV5-1 and TRBJ2-7; 7 bases match TRBD2. After removal of 0 bases from V and 4 bases from J, the junction contained 10 bases not matched to a gene. CDR1 is SGHRS and CDR2 is YFSETQ in the germline V gene. This CDR3 spans 16 amino acids. CDR3 DNA sequence: TGCGCCAGCAGCTTGGCCGGACTTGGGACTATGTACGAGCAGTACTTC. Translating it yields CASSLAGLGTMYEQYF.

J is TRBJ1-2 and V is TRBV7-9; 7 nucleotides align to TRBD1. Germline CDR1 SEHNR, CDR2 FQNEAQ (reference sequence). This CDR3 spans 17 amino acids. The J segment lost 5 bases and the V segment lost 4 bases, leaving 16 bases of the junction unmatched. CDR3: CASSSRRRGQSVYGYTF. CDR3 sequence (DNA): TGTGCCAGCAGCTCCCGGCGTAGGGGACAGTCTGTTTATGGCTACACCTTC.